The 26 T cell receptor beta chains below all came from one sample that was sequenced in a study of CD8 T cells in Susac syndrome. Roughly 0.45 to 1 ug RNA was reverse transcribed with random hexamers. TCRdb reprocessed the immunoSEQ multiplex PCR reads via MiXCR and lists one record per CDR3 protein. Of about 210,000 distinct CDR3 sequences detected, 95% appear once; the ten largest clones hold 0.095%. The specimen sequenced was CD4+ T cells from PBMCs. The receptors here all came from a human donor with multiple sclerosis.

The rearrangement links TRBV28 to TRBJ1-2, with no clear D. The V end was cut by 2 bases, the J end by 4 bases, with 8 bases between. Germline CDR1 and CDR2: MDHEN and SYDVKM. The CDR3 has 13 residues. The CDR3 region has the DNA TGTGCCAGCAGTTTAGGAACAGCCTATGGCTACACCTTC. It specifies CASSLGTAYGYTF.

The rearrangement uses TRBV7-8 and TRBJ2-2; 12 bases align to TRBD2. Germline trimming cut 4 bases from V and 4 bases from J; bases unmatched to any gene: 7. The V gene's germline CDR1 is SGHVS and CDR2 FQNEAQ. The CDR3 covers 17 residues. CDR3 loop: CASSSRLAGAATGELFF. The DNA for the CDR3 is TGTGCCAGCAGCTCGCGACTAGCGGGAGCCGCCACCGGGGAGCTGTTTTTT.

This chain links TRBV7-7 with TRBJ2-6; D is unresolved. The CDR3 sequence is 16 residues long. V lost 5 bases and J lost 4, with 15 bases in between. Germline V gives CDR1 SSHAT, CDR2 FNYEAQ (reference sequence). In DNA form, the CDR3 reads TGTGCCAGCAGCCCCGGTCGGGTTCCCGGGGCCAACGTCCTGACTTTC. It is translated as CASSPGRVPGANVLTF.

The genes are TRBV29-1 and TRBJ2-5; D gene uncertain. The CDR3 extends over 11 amino acids. V lost 4 bases, J lost 2 bases, and 5 bases lay in between. Germline V lookup: CDR1 SQVTM, CDR2 ANQGSEA. The CDR3 DNA reads as TGCAGCGTTGTTGGACAAGAGACCCAGTACTTC. Translated: CSVVGQETQYF.

This chain uses TRBV30 with TRBJ1-1, with no clear D. This CDR3 region has 14 residues. The V gene lost 2 bases and the J gene lost 4 bases, with 14 bases spanning the gap. CDR1 is GTSNPN, CDR2 SVGIG, per germline (reference sequence). CDR3 protein: CAWSSSPTGTEAFF. The CDR3 DNA reads as TGTGCCTGGAGTTCGAGCCCCACGGGCACTGAAGCTTTCTTT.

The chain joins TRBV5-6 to TRBJ1-6; 9 nucleotides agree with TRBD1. CDR1 is SGHDT, CDR2 YYEEEE, per germline. This CDR3 region has 15 residues. With 8 bases clipped from V and 9 bases from J, the junction kept 12 bases outside the gene matches. CDR3 DNA: TGTGCCAGTCGAGAGACCGGGACAGGGAGTTCACCCCTCCACTTT. Translated: CASRETGTGSSPLHF.

The CDR3 nucleotides are TGTGCCAGCAGTTTCAGTCGTAGGGGATCCTACGAGCAGTACTTC. Encoded protein: CASSFSRRGSYEQYF. J is TRBJ2-7 and V is TRBV28, with TRBD1 as a possible D gene (5 bases). This CDR3 is built from 15 residues. Germline assignment: CDR1 MDHEN and CDR2 SYDVKM. Deletions cut 3 bases from V and 1 base from J, with 13 bases between. Complete variable domain (other parts from reference TRBV28 and TRBJ2-7): DVKVTQSSRYLVKRTGEKVFLECVQDMDHENMFWYRQDPGLGLRLIYFSYDVKMKEKGDIPEGYSVSREKKERFSLILESASTNQTSMYLCASSFSRRGSYEQYFGPGTRLTVT.

The chain couples TRBV23-1 to TRBJ1-6, with TRBD1 matching 11 bases. TRBV23-1 carries the ORF label, with uncertain function. There are 16 residues in the CDR3. J gave up 8 bases and V 2 bases, and 5 bases lay outside the gene matches. The CDR3 reads CASSQRTGGGYSPLHF. DNA of the CDR3: TGCGCCAGCAGTCAACGGACAGGGGGCGGATATTCACCCCTCCACTTT.

This chain joins TRBV27 and TRBJ1-1, with TRBD1 matching 8 bases. CDR1 is MNHEY, CDR2 SMNVEV, per germline (reference sequence). CDR3 size: 14 residues. The J segment lost 4 bases and the V segment lost 5 bases, leaving 6 bases of the junction unmatched. The CDR3 is CASSTHTGGTEAFF. CDR3 coding DNA: TGTGCCAGCAGTACCCACACAGGGGGCACTGAAGCTTTCTTT.

The J gene is TRBJ1-1, the V gene TRBV29-1, with TRBD1 as a possible D gene (5 bases). Germline CDR1 is SQVTM and CDR2 is ANQGSEA. This CDR3 region has 13 residues. Trimming shortened V by 5 bases and J by 4 bases, and 14 bases separated the two germline ends. The DNA for the CDR3 is TGCAGCGTTCGCGCCCAGGGCGGCACTGAAGCTTTCTTT. Residues: CSVRAQGGTEAFF.

This chain connects TRBV2 to TRBJ2-7; 12 bases line up with TRBD1. V trimming: 7 bases; J trimming: 6 bases; junction bases outside the gene matches: 10. The germline V gene has CDR1 SNHLY and CDR2 FYNNEI. CDR3 size: 15 residues. The CDR3 is CASKVWGQGAAEQYF. In DNA, the CDR3 is TGTGCCAGCAAAGTTTGGGGACAGGGGGCTGCCGAGCAGTACTTC.

The gene calls are TRBV20-1 and TRBJ1-5; 7 nucleotides align to TRBD1. The V segment lost 6 bases and the J segment 4 bases; nucleotides outside the gene matches: 6. The germline V gene encodes CDR1 DFQATT and CDR2 SNEGSKA (reference sequence). CDR3 length equals 13 residues. The CDR3 spells CSATDRENQPQHF. Written as DNA, the CDR3 is TGCAGTGCAACAGACAGGGAGAATCAGCCCCAGCATTTT.

V and J are TRBV3-1 and TRBJ2-6; D is undetermined. Deletions cut 0 bases from V and 0 bases from J, with 6 bases between. CDR3 length: 16 residues. The germline V gene has CDR1 LGHDT and CDR2 YNNKEL (reference sequence). Here the CDR3 DNA reads TGTGCCAGCAGCCAAGATCGACCCTCTGGGGCCAACGTCCTGACTTTC. Residues: CASSQDRPSGANVLTF.

This clonotype was observed once. The CDR3 DNA follows: TGTGCCAGCAGTGGGACAGGGGGCAATTCACCCCTCCACTTT. It is translated as CASSGTGGNSPLHF. The rearrangement uses TRBV6-1 and TRBJ1-6; TRBD1 matches at 11 bases. Germline V CDR1 and CDR2: MNHNS, SASEGT. Trimming removed 4 bases from V and 7 bases from J; junction bases left unmatched: 0. The CDR3 extends over 14 amino acids.

The V call is TRBV14, the J call TRBJ2-1, with TRBD2 matching over 14 bases. Germline values: CDR1 SGHDN, CDR2 FVKESK. The CDR3 consists of 17 residues. The V and J ends lost 3 bases and 5 bases, in that order; junction bases with no gene match: 6. The CDR3 DNA follows: TGTGCCAGCAGCCACACTATGACTAGCGGGGGGGACAATGAGCAGTTCTTC. The encoded protein is CASSHTMTSGGDNEQFF.

The rearrangement joins TRBV7-9 to TRBJ2-7; 8 bases map to TRBD1. CDR3 length equals 16 residues. V shed 5 bases and J 5 bases; nucleotides not matched to a gene: 14. Germline lookup yields CDR1 SEHNR and CDR2 FQNEAQ (reference sequence). DNA of the CDR3: TGTGCCAGCAGCCAACTACGAGACAGGGGAGGACACGAGCAGTACTTC. Translated, it gives CASSQLRDRGGHEQYF.

The V gene is TRBV11-2, the J gene TRBJ1-2, with D unresolved. Germline-derived CDR1 and CDR2 are SGHAT and FQNNGV. Trimming stripped 5 bases from V and 5 bases from J, with 15 bases between. The CDR3 runs to 14 residues. The DNA of the CDR3 is TGTGCCAGCAGCCCGCGAGATAGGAGTTATGGCTACACCTTC. Residues: CASSPRDRSYGYTF.

The V and J genes are TRBV30 and TRBJ2-5; D is unclear. CDR3 length equals 11 residues. Trimming took 4 bases from V and 3 from J, leaving 6 bases between them. CDR1 GTSNPN and CDR2 SVGIG come from the germline V gene (reference sequence). CDR3 nucleotides: TGTGCCTGGACAGCGAAAGAGACCCAGTACTTC. This encodes CAWTAKETQYF.

The gene calls are TRBV20-1 and TRBJ1-5; no reliable D call. The length of the CDR3 is 12 residues. CDR1 and CDR2 from the germline V gene are DFQATT and SNEGSKA (reference sequence). The V gene lost 6 bases and the J gene lost 5 bases, with 11 bases spanning the gap. CDR3 residues: CSAGRRDQPQHF. CDR3 coding DNA: TGCAGTGCGGGCCGGAGGGATCAGCCCCAGCATTTT.

CDR3: CASGRPYEQYF. CDR3 nucleotides: TGTGCTAGTGGTCGCCCCTACGAGCAGTACTTC. This chain connects TRBV12-5 to TRBJ2-7; D remains unclear. Trimming pared 5 bases from V and 2 bases from J, leaving 4 bases between. Per the germline V gene, CDR1 is LGHNT and CDR2 is FRNRAP. This CDR3 contains 11 residues.

J is TRBJ2-1 and V is TRBV29-1; TRBD2 matches 7 bases. Germline lookup yields CDR1 SQVTM and CDR2 ANQGSEA. J lost 0 bases, V lost 1 base, and 9 bases had no gene match. This CDR3 comprises 17 residues. CDR3 in DNA: TGCAGCGTTGAAGGACTAGCTGTCAACTCCTCCTACAATGAGCAGTTCTTC. The encoded protein is CSVEGLAVNSSYNEQFF.

The V call is TRBV9, the J call TRBJ1-2, with 9 bases that match TRBD1. Germline values: CDR1 SGDLS, CDR2 YYNGEE. The J segment lost 5 bases and the V segment lost 2 bases, leaving 1 base of the junction unmatched. This CDR3 is 13 amino acids long. CDR3 protein: CASSVGQGYGYTF. CDR3 sequence (DNA): TGTGCCAGCAGCGTTGGACAGGGGTATGGCTACACCTTC. The variable domain in full, completed from reference TRBV9 and TRBJ1-2, reads DSGVTQTPKHLITATGQRVTLRCSPRSGDLSVYWYQQSLDQGLQFLIQYYNGEERAKGNILERFSAQQFPDLHSELNLSSLELGDSALYFCASSVGQGYGYTFGSGTRLTVV.

The CDR3 DNA reads TGTGCCAGCAGTAAACAGCGGTTCTACGTCGAGCAGTACTTC. Translation: CASSKQRFYVEQYF. The chain has TRBV6-5 and TRBJ2-7, with D perhaps matching TRBD2 (5 bases). Per germline, CDR1 MNHEY and CDR2 SVGAGI. This CDR3 has 14 residues. V lost 5 bases and J 6 bases, leaving 17 bases between the germline ends.

CDR3 protein: CATSRDKSGTINYEQYF. The DNA for the CDR3 is TGTGCCACCAGCAGAGATAAGTCAGGCACGATAAACTACGAGCAGTACTTC. This rearrangement joins TRBV15 to TRBJ2-7; D is unclear. Per germline, CDR1 LNHNV and CDR2 YYDKDF (reference sequence). Trimming shortened V by 0 bases and J by 3 bases, and 18 bases separated the two germline ends. CDR3 length: 17 residues.

The chain is built from TRBV30 and TRBJ2-6; D unresolved. CDR1 is GTSNPN and CDR2 is SVGIG in the germline V gene (reference sequence). The CDR3 consists of 14 residues. Trimming stripped 4 bases from V and 1 base from J, with 8 bases between. The CDR3 is CAWMKSSGANVLTF. CDR3 sequence (DNA): TGTGCCTGGATGAAATCGTCTGGGGCCAACGTCCTGACTTTC.

The V call is TRBV5-6, the J call TRBJ2-1; D is unresolved. The germline CDR1 and CDR2 sequences are SGHDT and YYEEEE. This CDR3 comprises 13 residues. Between the trimmed V and J ends, which lost 4 bases and 5 bases, there was a span of 10 bases. In DNA, the CDR3 is TGTGCCAGCAGCATACTATGGGACAATGAGCAGTTCTTC. Its protein is CASSILWDNEQFF.